The entry that follows covers one T cell receptor beta chain sequence. Its antigen remains unknown. The sample is drawn from a study of shared clonotypes between healthy human individuals. The CDR3 has 13 amino acids. Trimming left V 6 bases short and J 6 bases short, with 14 bases between. The germline gives CDR1 ENHRY, CDR2 SYGVKD. Findings and limits, study-wide: The study found lower generation probabilities in non-shared clonotypes than in those shared by all four donors.

Deep was the level used in running the assay. Genomic DNA per cell subset filled all wells of several immunoSEQ plates. TCRdb's table, derived via immunoSEQ multiplex PCR, lists solely in-frame clones and lacks some. The sample contains about 2.4 million clones, roughly 93% of which appear only once. This receptor was identified in a man younger than 30 in good health. Some clones in this sample may be carry-over from other donors' samples. This chain connects TRBV10-3 to TRBJ1-2, with D possibly being TRBD1 (5 bases). The sample was naive CD4+ T cells from PBMCs. The subset denotes: CD45RA+ positively selected. The CDR3 DNA follows: TGTGCCATCAGCACCGGGGGAATGGATGGCTACACCTTC. Translation: CAISTGGMDGYTF.